These 7 T cell receptor beta chains share one sample of origin, sequenced in a study of chemoradiotherapy in HPV16-positive cancers. TCRdb's copy holds only in-frame clones and misses some; the assay was immunoSEQ multiplex PCR. The sample carries about 9,000 clones, roughly 85% recorded once. The source was tumor tissue, collected from a patient who underwent chemoradiotherapy. All receptors come from a human donor with HPV-associated anogenital cancer.

This clone was counted between two and nine times. The chain couples TRBV9 to TRBJ1-3; D is unresolved. V was cut by 0 bases and J by 4 bases, with 11 bases left in between. Germline V CDR1 and CDR2: SGDLS, YYNGEE. The CDR3 spans 15 residues. CDR3 DNA: TGTGCCAGCAGCGTAGATGGCCGTCTGGGAAACACCATATATTTT. Translated: CASSVDGRLGNTIYF.

The gene calls are TRBV7-2 and TRBJ2-7; D gene unclear. Germline V gene data show CDR1 as SGHTA and CDR2 as FQGNSA. Trimming removed 6 bases from V and 0 bases from J, with 12 bases in between. The CDR3 length is 14 residues. CDR3 loop: CASRVDSNSYEQYF. The CDR3 DNA is TGTGCCAGCAGGGTCGACTCTAACTCCTACGAGCAGTACTTC. Together with reference TRBV7-2 and TRBJ2-7, the CDR3 gives the full variable domain: GAGVSQSPSNKVTEKGKDVELRCDPISGHTALYWYRQSLGQGLEFLIYFQGNSAPDKSGLPSDRFSAERTGGSVSTLTIQRTQQEDSAVYLCASRVDSNSYEQYFGPGTRLTVT.

V usage is TRBV30 and J usage is TRBJ1-5, with D maybe TRBD1 (5 bases). Germline values: CDR1 GTSNPN, CDR2 SVGIG (reference sequence). The CDR3 length is 14 residues. Trimming shortened V by 3 bases and J by 8 bases, and 17 bases separated the two germline ends. DNA for the CDR3: TGTGCCTGGAGCGGTCGAGGGACCTACGAGCCCCAGCATTTT. Protein: CAWSGRGTYEPQHF.

The chain has TRBV7-9 and TRBJ2-1; 9 positions agree with TRBD1. J was trimmed by 1 base and V by 5 bases; bases with no gene match: 6. Germline assignment: CDR1 SEHNR and CDR2 FQNEAQ (reference sequence). This CDR3 has 16 amino acids. CDR3 in DNA: TGTGCCAGCAGCCCAGGACAGGGGTTTTCCTACAATGAGCAGTTCTTC. It encodes CASSPGQGFSYNEQFF. Full variable domain (outside the CDR3, taken from reference TRBV7-9 and TRBJ2-1): DTGVSQNPRHKITKRGQNVTFRCDPISEHNRLYWYRQTLGQGPEFLTYFQNEAQLEKSRLLSDRFSAERPKGSFSTLEIQRTEQGDSAMYLCASSPGQGFSYNEQFFGPGTRLTVL.

The V gene is TRBV11-2, the J gene TRBJ1-6; TRBD1 might be the D (6 bases). Germline V CDR1 and CDR2: SGHAT, FQNNGV. The V end was cut by 1 base, the J end by 7 bases, with 14 bases between. This CDR3 has 16 residues. The CDR3 sequence is CASSLGSGARNSPLHF. The CDR3 DNA reads TGTGCCAGCAGCTTAGGATCAGGGGCGCGAAATTCACCCCTCCACTTT.

The chain carries TRBV9 and TRBJ1-1, with 7 bases fitting TRBD1. V shed 3 bases and J 5 bases; nucleotides not matched to a gene: 7. Germline CDR1 is SGDLS and CDR2 is YYNGEE. The CDR3 covers 14 residues. This chain's CDR3 is CASSARQGLTEAFF. The CDR3 DNA follows: TGTGCCAGCAGCGCCAGACAGGGACTGACTGAAGCTTTCTTT.

In this sample, this clone turned up once. The rearrangement links TRBV5-6 to TRBJ2-1, with D possibly being TRBD2 (5 bases). Trimming pared 0 bases from V and 4 bases from J, leaving 8 bases between. This CDR3 spans 14 amino acids. Germline loops: CDR1 SGHDT, CDR2 YYEEEE. The DNA of the CDR3 is TGTGCCAGCAGCTTGGGTACTAGTTACAATGAGCAGTTCTTC. It specifies CASSLGTSYNEQFF.